This TCR beta chain was profiled in a study of blood T cell repertoires in COVID-19. About the research overall: Whether acute or convalescent, the COVID-19 samples came from the United States, Italy and Spain.

How the authors handled the data: Amplified reference gene primers provided the basis for estimating nucleated cell counts. Profiled with immunoSEQ multiplex PCR; TCRdb holds only in-frame clones, not every one. V and J calls and clone size are as listed in that table; D and trimming were resolved from the DNA. The sample shows roughly 430,000 clones, approximately 88% of them seen only once. Trimming stripped 7 bases from V and 5 bases from J, with 15 bases between. The CDR3 has 15 amino acids. Germline lookup yields CDR1 MGHRA and CDR2 YSYEKL. Participants were aged about 18 to 90 years, lived in some 23 US areas, and enrolled virtually.

The source material was PBMCs or T cells enriched from blood (not recorded which). The chain links TRBV4-1 to TRBJ1-6; a weak D match, TRBD1 (6 bases). The TCR originated in a woman aged 40 to 50 with acute COVID-19. The CDR3 nucleotides read TGCGCCAGCAACCACCGGGACAAAAATAATTCACCCCTCCACTTT. Amino acids: CASNHRDKNNSPLHF.